A selection of T cell receptor beta chains follows, all from one sample in a study of shared clonotypes between healthy human individuals. Generated by immunoSEQ multiplex PCR, the TCRdb table keeps only in-frame clones and is missing some. Among around 1.9 million clones, roughly 95% were seen once, and the ten largest hold under 2%. The sample was naive CD8+ T cells from PBMCs. The source of these receptors is a man aged 18 to 35 in good health. Some clones in this sample may be carry-over from other donors' samples. Each CDR3 is given with its conserved first and last residue. A D gene is named only where the DNA matches it firmly. Clone size appears in some rows only: once, few, many, or a class for an expanded clone.

j_gene,d_gene,abundance,v_gene,CDR3aa,CDR3nt
TRBJ2-1,-,-,TRBV29-1,CSVEGLAPYNEQFF,TGCAGCGTTGAGGGGCTAGCACCATACAATGAGCAGTTCTTC
TRBJ2-7,TRBD1,-,TRBV27,CASSRPGQPYEQYF,TGTGCCAGCAGTCGTCCGGGACAGCCCTACGAGCAGTACTTC
TRBJ2-7,-,-,TRBV5-1,CASSLALGINYEQYF,TGCGCCAGCAGCTTGGCCTTGGGGATTAACTACGAGCAGTACTTC
TRBJ1-1,TRBD1,-,TRBV9,CASSGTGSGTEAFF,TGTGCCAGCAGCGGGACAGGTTCAGGCACTGAAGCTTTCTTT
TRBJ1-2,-,-,TRBV29-1,CSTRGGTNYGYTF,TGCAGCACCAGGGGAGGTACTAACTATGGCTACACCTTC
TRBJ2-3,TRBD2,-,TRBV7-9,CASSLASGGTDTQYF,TGTGCCAGCAGCTTGGCTAGCGGCGGCACAGATACGCAGTATTTT
TRBJ2-2,-,-,TRBV15,CATSLASTGELFF,TGTGCCACCAGCCTAGCGAGCACCGGGGAGCTGTTTTTT
TRBJ2-7,-,-,TRBV6-5,CASSYLGTRYEQYF,TGTGCCAGCAGTTACTTGGGGACCCGCTACGAGCAGTACTTC
TRBJ1-4,TRBD1,-,TRBV7-2,CASSSSFGGTGLEKLFF,TGTGCCAGCAGCTCTTCTTTCGGTGGGACAGGCCTAGAAAAACTGTTTTTT
TRBJ2-7,-,-,TRBV29-1,CSVRTGNTYEQYF,TGCAGCGTCAGGACCGGAAACACCTACGAGCAGTACTTC
TRBJ1-1,-,-,TRBV5-1,CASSIGRGGNTEAFF,TGCGCCAGCAGCATCGGCAGGGGTGGGAACACTGAAGCTTTCTTT
TRBJ2-1,-,-,TRBV27,CASSLQRETYNEQFF,TGTGCCAGCAGTTTACAACGGGAGACCTACAATGAGCAGTTCTTC
TRBJ2-7,TRBD1,-,TRBV30,CAWSGQTGAPYEQYF,TGTGCCTGGAGTGGCCAAACAGGGGCTCCCTACGAGCAGTACTTC
TRBJ2-1,-,-,TRBV11-2,CASSFSGPNEQFF,TGTGCCAGCAGCTTCTCCGGCCCCAATGAGCAGTTCTTC
TRBJ2-7,TRBD1,-,TRBV14,CASSLGTGAYEQYF,TGTGCCAGCAGCCTCGGGACAGGGGCCTACGAGCAGTACTTC
TRBJ1-2,-,-,TRBV14,CASSTYGRGAEGYTF,TGTGCCAGCAGCACTTATGGGAGGGGCGCGGAAGGCTACACCTTC
TRBJ1-3,-,-,TRBV7-9,CASSLVYMGSGNTIYF,TGTGCCAGCAGCTTAGTTTACATGGGCTCTGGAAACACCATATATTTT
TRBJ1-1,-,-,TRBV6-5,CASSYGGVGTEAFF,TGTGCCAGCAGTTACGGGGGGGTAGGCACTGAAGCTTTCTTT
TRBJ2-1,-,-,TRBV5-1,CASREGGSSYNEQFF,TGCGCCAGCAGGGAAGGGGGGAGCTCCTACAATGAGCAGTTCTTC
TRBJ2-7,-,once,TRBV9,CASSVGLTGLGEQYF,TGTGCCAGCAGCGTAGGACTTACGGGACTGGGCGAGCAGTACTTC